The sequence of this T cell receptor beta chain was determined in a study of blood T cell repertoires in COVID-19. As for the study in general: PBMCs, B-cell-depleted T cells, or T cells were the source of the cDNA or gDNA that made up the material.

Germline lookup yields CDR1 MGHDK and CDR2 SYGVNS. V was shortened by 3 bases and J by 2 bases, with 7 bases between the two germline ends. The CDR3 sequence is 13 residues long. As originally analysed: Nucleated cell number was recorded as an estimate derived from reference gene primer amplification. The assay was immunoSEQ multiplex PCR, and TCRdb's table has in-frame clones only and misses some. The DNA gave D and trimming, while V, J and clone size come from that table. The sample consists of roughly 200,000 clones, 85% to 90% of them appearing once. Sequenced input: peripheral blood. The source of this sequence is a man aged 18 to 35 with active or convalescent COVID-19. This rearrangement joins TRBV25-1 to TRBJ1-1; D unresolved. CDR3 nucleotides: TGTGCCAGCAGTGACTACAGAAACACTGAAGCTTTCTTT. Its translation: CASSDYRNTEAFF.